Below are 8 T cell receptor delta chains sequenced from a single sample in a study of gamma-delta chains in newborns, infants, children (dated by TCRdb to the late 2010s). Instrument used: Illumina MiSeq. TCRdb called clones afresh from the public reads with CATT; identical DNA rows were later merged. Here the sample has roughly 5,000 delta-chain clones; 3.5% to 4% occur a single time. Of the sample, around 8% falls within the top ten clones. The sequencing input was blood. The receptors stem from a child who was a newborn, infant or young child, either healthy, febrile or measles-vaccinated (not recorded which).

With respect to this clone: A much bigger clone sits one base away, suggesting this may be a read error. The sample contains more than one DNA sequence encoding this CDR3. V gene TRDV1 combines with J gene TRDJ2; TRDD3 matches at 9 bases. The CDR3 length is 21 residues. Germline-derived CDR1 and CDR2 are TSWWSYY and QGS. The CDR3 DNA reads TGTGCTCTTGGGGAACCCACCTCGGTACTGGGGGACCCGCGGTTGACAGCGCAACTCTTCTTT. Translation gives CALGEPTSVLGDPRLTAQLFF.

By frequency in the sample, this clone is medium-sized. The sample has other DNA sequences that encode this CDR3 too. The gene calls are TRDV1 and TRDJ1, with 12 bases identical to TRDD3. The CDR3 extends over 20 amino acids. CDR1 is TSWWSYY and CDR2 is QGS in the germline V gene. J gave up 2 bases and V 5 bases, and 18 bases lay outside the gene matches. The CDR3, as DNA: TGTGCTCTTGGGACGCCTACTGGGGGATACCCTAGCGGGGTAACCGATAAACTCATCTTT. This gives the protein CALGTPTGGYPSGVTDKLIF.

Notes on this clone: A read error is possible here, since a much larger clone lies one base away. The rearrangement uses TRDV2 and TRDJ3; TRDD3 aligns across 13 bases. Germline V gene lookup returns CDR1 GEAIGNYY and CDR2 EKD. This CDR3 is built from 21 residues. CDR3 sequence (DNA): TGTGCCTGTGACAAAAAATACTGGGGGATACGCCCAGCCTGGGACACCCGACAGACGTTTTTC. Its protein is CACDKKYWGIRPAWDTRQTFF.

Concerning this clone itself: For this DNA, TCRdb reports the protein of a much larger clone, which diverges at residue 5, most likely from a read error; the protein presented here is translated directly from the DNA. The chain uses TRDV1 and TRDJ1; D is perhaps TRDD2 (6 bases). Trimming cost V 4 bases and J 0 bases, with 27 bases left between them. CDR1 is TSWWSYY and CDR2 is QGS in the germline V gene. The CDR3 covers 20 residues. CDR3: CALGGRSYESSPGDTDKLIF. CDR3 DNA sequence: TGTGCTCTTGGGGGAAGGTCCTACGAAAGTAGTCCGGGGGACACCGATAAACTCATCTTT.

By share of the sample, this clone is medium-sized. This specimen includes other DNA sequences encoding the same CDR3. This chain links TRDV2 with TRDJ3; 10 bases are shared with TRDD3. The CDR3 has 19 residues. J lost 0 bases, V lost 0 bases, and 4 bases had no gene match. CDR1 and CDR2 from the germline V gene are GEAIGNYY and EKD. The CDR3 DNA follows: TGTGCCTGTGACACCGTACTGGGGGATCTCTCCTGGGACACCCGACAGATGTTTTTC. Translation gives CACDTVLGDLSWDTRQMFF.

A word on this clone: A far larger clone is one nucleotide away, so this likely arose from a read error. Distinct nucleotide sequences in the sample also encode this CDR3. CDR3 sequence (DNA): TGTGCTCTTGGGGAACTTCCGTCGTACTGGGGACCGTACACCGACAAACTCATCTTT. This codes for CALGELPSYWGPYTDKLIF. The gene calls are TRDV1 and TRDJ1, with 7 bases identical to TRDD3. Germline CDR1 is TSWWSYY and CDR2 is QGS. This CDR3 comprises 19 residues.

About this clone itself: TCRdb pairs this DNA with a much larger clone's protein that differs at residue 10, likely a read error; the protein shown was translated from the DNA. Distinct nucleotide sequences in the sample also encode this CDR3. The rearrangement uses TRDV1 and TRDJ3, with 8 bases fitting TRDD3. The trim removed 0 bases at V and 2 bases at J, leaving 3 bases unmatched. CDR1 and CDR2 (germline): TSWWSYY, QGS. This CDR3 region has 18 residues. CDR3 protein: CALGELWGSPWDTRQMFF. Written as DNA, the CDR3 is TGTGCTCTTGGGGAACTCTGGGGGAGCCCCTGGGACACCCGACAGATGTTTTTC.

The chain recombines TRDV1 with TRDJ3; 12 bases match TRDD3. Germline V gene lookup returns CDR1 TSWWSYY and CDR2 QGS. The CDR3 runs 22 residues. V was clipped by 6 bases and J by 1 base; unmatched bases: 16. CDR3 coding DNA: TGTGCTCTTGGTCCCTACTCCCGATACTGGGGGATACAGTCCTGGGACACCCGACAGATGTTTTTC. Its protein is CALGPYSRYWGIQSWDTRQMFF.